This T cell receptor beta chain comes out of a study of neurological immune-mediated disorders. Per the germline V gene, CDR1 is DFQATT and CDR2 is SNEGSKA (reference sequence). This CDR3 is built from 12 residues. Germline trimming cut 5 bases from V and 3 bases from J; bases unmatched to any gene: 3. Time point noted: longitudinal time-point 2. 2 million unsorted PBMCs were stored in RNAlater at -80 °C before RNA extraction. By 5'RACE with 10-nucleotide random UMIs, the cDNA was made. A single run covered 15-18 subjects with over 160 million TCR-beta sequences. TCRdb ran MiXCR on the 5' RACE reads and lists one entry per CDR3 protein. The table records 50,000 or so distinct CDR3 sequences, roughly 13% of them present only once. This clonotype was found many times. Its target is unknown. The study's findings and limits: Multiple sclerosis, the disease with the least TCR clonal expansion, fell below healthy controls, whereas HTLV-1-associated myelopathy showed the most.

Input material: PBMCs. The chain joins TRBV20-1 to TRBJ2-7; 8 bases are a match to TRBD1. The sequence was obtained from a male donor with HTLV-1-associated myelopathy (HAM/TSP). CDR3 DNA sequence: TGCAGTGCTTCGACAGGGGTCTACGAGCAGTACTTC. Its protein is CSASTGVYEQYF.